The T cell receptor (beta chain) under discussion was sequenced for a study of vaccination effects on CD4 cells after COVID-19. Worth noting for this clone: As yet, its antigen is unknown.

The CDR3 is 15 residues long. Trimming removed 7 bases from V and 5 bases from J, with 15 bases in between. Germline assignment: CDR1 LGHNT and CDR2 FRNRAP. Libraries were prepared by immunoSEQ multiplex PCR; TCRdb keeps only in-frame clonotypes and omits some of them. The sample includes about 39,000 clones, around 76% of them seen just once. Having been cultured for roughly 9 days, the cells underwent CD4+ T cell isolation. The source was CD4+ T cells from PBMCs cultured without peptide, collected before COVID-19 vaccination. The TCR comes from a human donor who received a COVID-19 vaccine. The V gene is TRBV12-5, the J gene TRBJ1-6, with D possibly being TRBD1 (6 bases). The DNA of the CDR3 is TGTGCTAGTGCTCTGGGGGACACTAATAATTCACCCCTCCACTTT. Protein: CASALGDTNNSPLHF.